This TCR beta chain was obtained from a study of early T cells in non-severe SARS-CoV-2 infection. Germline V CDR1 and CDR2: DFQATT, SNEGSKA (reference sequence). The ends were cut back, 5 bases at V and 6 bases at J, with 10 bases in the middle. This CDR3 contains 11 residues. Unique molecular identifiers (one per individual cDNA molecule) were attached. TCRdb recomputed calls from the 5' RACE reads with MiXCR, one row per CDR3 protein. The sample has around 34,000 distinct CDR3 sequences, 4.5% to 5.5% seen once. This clonotype was observed many times. This chain uses TRBV20-1 with TRBJ1-1, with D perhaps matching TRBD1 (5 bases). This TCR was sampled from an adult who was a healthcare worker with PCR-confirmed SARS-CoV-2 infection or an uninfected control (not recorded which). Sequenced sample: whole blood. CDR3 nucleotide sequence: TGCAGTGCTGGGGACCACCCTGAAGCTTTCTTT. This sequence encodes CSAGDHPEAFF.